This TCR beta chain was recorded in a study of T cells in Graves' hyperthyroidism and ophthalmopathy. There were TCR beta CDR3 regions amplified from RNA transcripts. The TCR CDR3 was amplified in a first-round RT-PCR using the HTBI primer set. TCRdb redid the calling of the multiplex PCR reads with MiXCR, one entry per CDR3 protein. The table shows 500,000 to 550,000 distinct CDR3 sequences, with 15% to 20% occurring only once. This clonotype was seen repeatedly, ten times or more. Sequencing was done on a sample of blood. The receptor was isolated from a man in his forties or fifties with Graves' ophthalmopathy.

The CDR3 DNA sequence: TGTGCCCGTGCGCGGGGAGAGGGGGAGCTGTTTTTT. Translation: CARARGEGELFF. The genes are TRBV30 and TRBJ2-2, with D possibly TRBD2 on 6 matching bases. The CDR3 is 12 residues long. V was trimmed by 8 bases and J by 8 bases, leaving 15 bases between them. The germline gives CDR1 GTSNPN, CDR2 SVGIG (reference sequence).